This T cell receptor beta chain was observed in a study of blood T cell dynamics during melanoma immunotherapy. About the study: Standard first-line treatment here was pembrolizumab or nivolumab plus ipilimumab in metastatic melanoma.

Germline assignment: CDR1 MRHNA and CDR2 SNTAGT. V lost 6 bases, J lost 2 bases, and 3 bases stayed unmatched. The CDR3 length is 15 residues. The method was immunoSEQ multiplex PCR; TCRdb's version includes in-frame clones alone and lacks a portion of them. The sample has under 20,000 clones, around 90% seen once; the top ten hold roughly 7.1%. Time point given: week 3, after first cycle of checkpoint inhibitor. This sequence joins TRBV6-4 and TRBJ2-3; 12 positions agree with TRBD2. The sequence was obtained from a human donor with melanoma. Specimen: blood, collected from a patient treated with checkpoint blockade. The CDR3, as DNA: TGTGCCAGCAGCCGACTAGCGGGAGACACAGATACGCAGTATTTT. Its protein is CASSRLAGDTDTQYF.